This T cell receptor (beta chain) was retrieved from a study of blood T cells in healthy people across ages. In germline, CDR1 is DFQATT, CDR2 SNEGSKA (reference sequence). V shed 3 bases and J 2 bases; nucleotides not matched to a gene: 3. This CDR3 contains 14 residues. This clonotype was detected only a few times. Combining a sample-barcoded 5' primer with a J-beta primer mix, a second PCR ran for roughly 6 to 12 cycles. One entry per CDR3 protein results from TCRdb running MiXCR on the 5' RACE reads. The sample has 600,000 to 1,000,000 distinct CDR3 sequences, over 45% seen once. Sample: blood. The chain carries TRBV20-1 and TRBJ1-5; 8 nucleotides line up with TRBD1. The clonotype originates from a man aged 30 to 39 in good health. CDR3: CSASWGQGNQPQHF. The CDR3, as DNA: TGCAGTGCTAGTTGGGGACAGGGCAATCAGCCCCAGCATTTT.